Given below is one T cell receptor beta chain in context. Antigen unknown. The data belong to a study of post-analysis software for immune sequencing data. On the study more broadly: The study covered relapsing-remitting, secondary progressive and progressive-relapsing courses of multiple sclerosis.

Every TCR beta cDNA library bore unique molecular identifiers. One entry per CDR3 protein results from TCRdb running MiXCR on the PCR reads. Of roughly 650,000 distinct CDR3 sequences detected, around 60% appear once; the ten largest clones hold 10% to 12%. The CDR3 is made up of 16 amino acids. Looked up from germline, CDR1 is MNHNS and CDR2 is SASEGT. Trimming left V 3 bases short and J 7 bases short, with 22 bases between. The study, taken as a whole, reports: Five or six TRBV segments, TRBV5-6, TRBV5-1 and TRBV20-1 among them, were found more frequent in patients than controls. The normalized Chao1 diversity of multiple sclerosis patients was significantly lower than that of controls.

The rearrangement links TRBV6-1 to TRBJ2-7; D gene uncertain. Sequencing input: blood. The sequence came from a girl aged 2-10 years with multiple sclerosis. DNA of the CDR3: TGTGCCAGCAGTGATGGTAGCCAGCCCTCTTACAATGAGCAGTACTTC. As protein: CASSDGSQPSYNEQYF.